The 15 T cell receptor beta chains below were found in one sample sequenced in a study of T cell repertoires in cytomegalovirus infection. TCRdb passed the reads through MiXCR, listing each CDR3 protein once. The sample shows hundreds of thousands of distinct CDR3 sequences, around 24% of them seen only once. The sequenced material came from CD8+ T cells from PBMCs. The receptor set was obtained from a human donor in good health (CMV status not recorded). Some clones in this sample may be carry-over from other donors' samples.

In this sample, this clonotype turned up many times. This chain connects TRBV7-8 to TRBJ2-7; 9 nucleotides line up with TRBD1. The CDR3 is 14 amino acids. Germline V gene data show CDR1 as SGHVS and CDR2 as FQNEAQ. J was trimmed by 3 bases and V by 6 bases; bases with no gene match: 6. The CDR3 reads CASRVGQGGYEQYF. CDR3 bases: TGTGCCAGCAGAGTGGGACAGGGTGGCTACGAGCAGTACTTC.

The chain is built from TRBV6-5 and TRBJ1-5, with 9 positions matching TRBD1. The V gene end was trimmed by 8 bases and the J gene end by 5 bases; junction bases not matched to a gene: 10. Germline V gene data show CDR1 as MNHEY and CDR2 as SVGAGI. The CDR3 has 15 residues. The CDR3 region has the DNA TGTGCCAGCCAGGGGGGGACAGGGAGGCATCAGCCCCAGCATTTT. This translates into CASQGGTGRHQPQHF.

This sequence joins TRBV4-1 and TRBJ2-3, with D uncertain. Between the trimmed V and J ends, which lost 3 bases and 6 bases, there was a span of 16 bases. The germline CDR1 and CDR2 sequences are MGHRA and YSYEKL. This CDR3 comprises 15 residues. The CDR3 nucleotides are TGCGCCAGCAGCCAGGAAGCTTCGCCGTCCGATACGCAGTATTTT. Protein: CASSQEASPSDTQYF.

This clonotype was seen more than once but under ten times. The chain couples TRBV6-5 to TRBJ2-7; D gene uncertain. V dropped 8 bases and J dropped 4 bases, with 6 bases sitting between them. The CDR3 loop spans 10 amino acids. Germline values: CDR1 MNHEY, CDR2 SVGAGI. CDR3 sequence (DNA): TGTGCCAGCGGGCATTACGAGCAGTACTTC. As protein: CASGHYEQYF.

J is TRBJ2-6 and V is TRBV19; D not resolved. In germline, CDR1 is LNHDA, CDR2 SQIVND (reference sequence). The CDR3 sequence is 18 residues long. Trimming shortened V by 3 bases and J by 3 bases, and 18 bases separated the two germline ends. The CDR3 protein is CASSIPDRHTHGANVLTF. DNA of the CDR3: TGTGCCAGTAGTATCCCTGACCGACACACTCATGGGGCCAACGTCCTGACTTTC.

The rearrangement links TRBV5-4 to TRBJ2-1; 8 bases map to TRBD1. CDR1 and CDR2 (germline): SGHNT, YYREEE (reference sequence). This CDR3 contains 15 residues. V lost 2 bases to trimming and J lost 10 bases; unmatched junction nucleotides: 11. CDR3 in amino acids: CASSLDRGGGREQFF. In nucleotides, the CDR3 is TGTGCCAGCAGCTTAGACAGGGGAGGAGGTCGGGAGCAGTTCTTC.

V and J are TRBV6-6 and TRBJ1-4; tentatively, D is TRBD1 (5 bases). The CDR3 consists of 14 residues. V was pared by 6 bases and J by 5 bases, with 13 bases between. CDR1 MNHNY and CDR2 SVGAGI come from the germline V gene (reference sequence). The CDR3 reads CASRKGARNEKLFF. In DNA form, the CDR3 reads TGTGCCAGCAGAAAAGGGGCACGGAATGAAAAACTGTTTTTT.

Worth noting for this clonotype: A single base separates this from a much larger clone, so it may be a read error. The gene calls are TRBV2 and TRBJ2-3, with TRBD2 identical over 8 bases. The CDR3 is 14 residues long. Germline values: CDR1 SNHLY, CDR2 FYNNEI. CDR3 nucleotides: TGTGCCAGCAGTGACCGGACTAGCACAGATACGCCGTATTTT. This codes for CASSDRTSTDTPYF.

The V call is TRBV20-1, the J call TRBJ2-1, with D uncertain. The CDR3 spans 16 residues. The V gene's germline CDR1 is DFQATT and CDR2 SNEGSKA (reference sequence). V shed 0 bases and J shed 8 bases, with 20 bases lying between them. The DNA of the CDR3 is TGCAGTGCTAGAGATCATGCAGGATTAACTGTCGATGAGCAGTTCTTC. Amino acids: CSARDHAGLTVDEQFF.

Turning to this clonotype: A junction end diverges from the germline sequence, so it may reflect a read error. V and J are TRBV28 and TRBJ2-3; tentatively, D is TRBD2 (6 bases). This CDR3 region has 14 residues. The germline V gene encodes CDR1 MDHEN and CDR2 SYDVKM. CDR3 in amino acids: CVSSNEGRTDTQYF. For the CDR3, the DNA is TGTGTCAGCAGTAACGAGGGGAGGACAGATACGCAGTATTTT.

In this sample, this clonotype turned up a few times. This chain links TRBV5-1 with TRBJ1-4, with 8 bases matching TRBD1. The V gene end was trimmed by 4 bases and the J gene end by 5 bases; junction bases not matched to a gene: 19. From germline, CDR1 is SGHRS and CDR2 YFSETQ. This CDR3 has 19 amino acids. The DNA of the CDR3 is TGCGCCAGCAGCCAGAGTGGACAGGGTACAGGAAAATTAAATGAAAAACTGTTTTTT. Protein sequence: CASSQSGQGTGKLNEKLFF.

This clonotype turned up a few times. The rearrangement uses TRBV28 and TRBJ2-7; D remains ambiguous. Germline lookup yields CDR1 MDHEN and CDR2 SYDVKM. Trimming cost V 3 bases and J 4 bases, with 13 bases left between them. The CDR3 covers 14 residues. In DNA, the CDR3 is TGTGCCAGCAGTTTCCGCGACATTCTTTACGAGCAGTACGTC. Residues: CASSFRDILYEQYV.

V usage is TRBV6-2 or TRBV6-3 and J usage is TRBJ1-1; D uncertain. This CDR3 region has 15 residues. V gave up 2 bases and J gave up 1 base, with 11 bases separating them. CDR1 is MNHEY and CDR2 is SVGEGT in the germline V gene. The CDR3 here is CASSYDRDWNTEAFF. The CDR3 bases are TGTGCCAGCAGTTACGATAGAGACTGGAACACTGAAGCTTTCTTT.

This chain connects TRBV20-1 to TRBJ2-3; 9 positions agree with TRBD2. Germline V gene data show CDR1 as DFQATT and CDR2 as SNEGSKA (reference sequence). The CDR3 runs 14 residues. Unmatched junction bases numbered 6, after V lost 3 bases and J lost 5 bases. The chain's CDR3 is CSASLAGPGDTQYF. The CDR3 region has the DNA TGCAGTGCTAGCCTAGCGGGGCCGGGAGATACGCAGTATTTT.

This clonotype showed up just a few times. The chain combines TRBV6-5 with TRBJ1-4; the match to TRBD1 covers 8 bases. The CDR3 totals 18 residues. The junction had 14 bases not matched to a gene; V was cut back by 5 bases and J by 3 bases. Germline CDR1 MNHEY, CDR2 SVGAGI. The CDR3 loop is CASSTEQGGPESNEKLFF. The CDR3 DNA follows: TGTGCCAGCAGTACCGAACAGGGGGGACCTGAGTCTAATGAAAAACTGTTTTTT.